This is a list of T cell receptor beta chains from one sample in a study of beta chain features in type 1 diabetes. Only in-frame clones appear in the TCRdb table, and some are missing; sequencing was by immunoSEQ multiplex PCR. The data contain around 40,000 clones, 64% of them singletons. Sequences were obtained from Tregs from blood. The receptors come from a woman aged 25 to 45 in good health. The CDR3 runs from the conserved cysteine through the conserved F or W. The D gene is left open where the match is weak. Size values are once, few and many counts, or a class for expanded clones, and some rows have none.

v_call	j_call	d_call	cdr3_length	clone_size	cdr3_nt	cdr3_aa
TRBV18	TRBJ2-7	TRBD2	17	few	TGTGCCAGCTCACCGGGACTAGCGGGAGTAGTTGCGGTGGAGCAGTACTTC	CASSPGLAGVVAVEQYF
TRBV6-1	TRBJ2-3	TRBD2	15	.	TGTGCCAGCAGTGAAACTAGCGGGGGCACAGATACGCAGTATTTT	CASSETSGGTDTQYF
TRBV25-1	TRBJ2-7	TRBD1	17	.	TGTGCCAGCAGCGCTACTACCGGGACAGGGCCAAACTACGAGCAGTACTTC	CASSATTGTGPNYEQYF
TRBV29-1	TRBJ1-4	.	12	once	TGCAGCGCTGGACAGAGCAATGAAAAACTGTTTTTT	CSAGQSNEKLFF
TRBV7-8	TRBJ2-3	TRBD1	16	once	TGTGCCAGCAGCTTAGGTGGGACAGTATACACAGATACGCAGTATTTT	CASSLGGTVYTDTQYF
TRBV7-2	TRBJ2-7	.	12	.	TGTGCCAGCAGCCTACTCCTCTACGAGCAGTACTTC	CASSLLLYEQYF
TRBV6-5	TRBJ2-1	TRBD1	15	few	TGTGCCAGCAGTTACCGGACAGGGGAATACAATGAGCAGTTCTTC	CASSYRTGEYNEQFF
TRBV14	TRBJ2-1	TRBD1	16	few	TGTGCCAGCAGCCATGACAGGGGGCGTCGGGGCAATGAGCAGTTCTTC	CASSHDRGRRGNEQFF
TRBV28	TRBJ2-7	.	14	.	TGTGCCAGCAGCCCCGCCCTAGCGACGGGCGAGCAGTACTTC	CASSPALATGEQYF
TRBV7-2	TRBJ2-4	.	13	.	TGTGCCAGCAGCTTCTTACAGGGAAACATTCAGTACTTC	CASSFLQGNIQYF
TRBV7-9	TRBJ1-1	TRBD1	17	.	TGTGCCAGCAGCTGGTCACAGGGGGGGGCCTGGGGCACTGAAGCTTTCTTT	CASSWSQGGAWGTEAFF
TRBV29-1	TRBJ2-3	TRBD1	14	.	TGCAGCGGCTATAACAGGGGGCGGGGAGATACGCAGTATTTT	CSGYNRGRGDTQYF
TRBV7-2	TRBJ2-1	TRBD1	15	.	TGTGCCAGCAGACCACGGACAGGGGGAGAGGTTGAGCAGTTCTTC	CASRPRTGGEVEQFF